These 27 T cell receptor beta chains originate from one sample sequenced in a study of Ad26.COV2.S vaccination and SARS-CoV-2 variants. Measured with immunoSEQ multiplex PCR; TCRdb has only the in-frame clones, and not every one. The sample holds over 200,000 clones, 88% seen once. Documented treatment: some 19 received Ad26.COV2.S at low or high dose, single or two shots; roughly five received placebo; per-sample allocation not given. After the first vaccine or placebo injection, samples were drawn on day 63. The sample was peripheral blood, taken in a trial of Ad26.COV2.S vaccine versus placebo. The origin of the receptors is a person aged 18-65 years who received the Ad26.COV2.S COVID-19 vaccine or a placebo.

The chain uses TRBV20-1 and TRBJ2-3, with D perhaps matching TRBD1 or TRBD2 (5 bases each). CDR1 is DFQATT and CDR2 is SNEGSKA in the germline V gene (reference sequence). The CDR3 sequence is 11 residues long. Deletions cut 6 bases from V and 3 bases from J, with 7 bases between. The CDR3 coding sequence is TGCAGTGCGGGGGTTACAGATACGCAGTATTTT. This translates into CSAGVTDTQYF.

The chain has TRBV20-1 and TRBJ1-2; D unclear. The CDR3 has 10 residues. Germline V CDR1 and CDR2: DFQATT, SNEGSKA (reference sequence). The CDR3 here is CTTPSYGYTF. The CDR3, as DNA: TGCACCACCCCCAGCTATGGCTACACCTTC.

J is TRBJ2-7 and V is TRBV7-8, with D possibly being TRBD2 (6 bases). Trimming removed 3 bases at V and 0 bases at J, with 12 bases between. In germline, CDR1 is SGHVS, CDR2 FQNEAQ. The CDR3 covers 15 residues. CDR3 DNA: TGTGCCAGCAGCTTCCGGGACTCAAGCTCCTACGAGCAGTACTTC. Translating it yields CASSFRDSSSYEQYF.

The chain recombines TRBV5-5 with TRBJ2-7; D ambiguous. Per germline, CDR1 SGHKS and CDR2 YYEKEE (reference sequence). The CDR3 contains 14 residues. The V gene lost 4 bases and the J gene lost 3 bases, with 14 bases spanning the gap. CDR3 DNA: TGTGCCAGCAGCCCCGGTAGTCCGTTCTACGAGCAGTACTTC. It translates to CASSPGSPFYEQYF. The whole variable domain, filled in from reference TRBV5-5 and TRBJ2-7, reads DAGVTQSPTHLIKTRGQQVTLRCSPISGHKSVSWYQQVLGQGPQFIFQYYEKEERGRGNFPDRFSARQFPNYSSELNVNALLLGDSALYLCASSPGSPFYEQYFGPGTRLTVT.

This chain uses TRBV7-9 with TRBJ2-7; D is undetermined. This CDR3 comprises 14 residues. Per germline, CDR1 SEHNR and CDR2 FQNEAQ (reference sequence). V was pared by 1 base and J by 0 bases, with 7 bases between. The CDR3 spells CASSLGWSSYEQYF. The CDR3 DNA reads as TGTGCCAGCAGCTTAGGCTGGTCCTCCTACGAGCAGTACTTC.

At least ten counts were recorded for this clone. J is TRBJ1-2 and V is TRBV7-8, with D perhaps matching TRBD1 (5 bases). The CDR3 runs 16 residues. With 3 bases removed from V and 0 bases from J, the gap between germline ends came to 14 bases. CDR1 is SGHVS, CDR2 FQNEAQ, per germline. CDR3 in DNA: TGTGCCAGCAGCTTGGGGACCGATCTAGCTAACTATGGCTACACCTTC. This gives the protein CASSLGTDLANYGYTF.

The rearrangement links TRBV6-4 to TRBJ2-6, with 7 bases aligning to TRBD2. V lost 8 bases to trimming and J lost 4 bases; unmatched junction nucleotides: 8. Looked up from germline, CDR1 is MRHNA and CDR2 is SNTAGT. The CDR3 has 15 residues. This CDR3 reads CASAVAGDGANVLTF. In DNA form, the CDR3 reads TGTGCCAGCGCGGTTGCGGGGGACGGGGCCAACGTCCTGACTTTC.

The V and J genes are TRBV30 and TRBJ2-5, with 8 bases aligning to TRBD2. CDR1 and CDR2 (germline): GTSNPN, SVGIG (reference sequence). V lost 2 bases, J lost 3 bases, and 2 bases stayed unmatched. This CDR3 is 13 amino acids long. CDR3 nucleotides: TGTGCCTGGAGTAAGCGGGAGAAAGAGACCCAGTACTTC. Translating it yields CAWSKREKETQYF.

The chain carries TRBV9 and TRBJ2-3, with D possibly called TRBD1 or TRBD2 (6 bases each). The CDR3 is 15 residues long. The germline CDR1 and CDR2 sequences are SGDLS and YYNGEE. V was shortened by 0 bases and J by 2 bases, with 10 bases between the two germline ends. CDR3 sequence (DNA): TGTGCCAGCAGCGTAGGGGGGGCCGACACAGATACGCAGTATTTT. Residues: CASSVGGADTDTQYF.

This sequence joins TRBV28 and TRBJ1-5; D possibly corresponds to TRBD1 (5 bases). Germline-derived CDR1 and CDR2 are MDHEN and SYDVKM. V was pared by 1 base and J by 7 bases, with 14 bases between. CDR3 length: 15 residues. DNA for the CDR3: TGTGCCAGCAGTTTATCGGGGTTTGGGGGGCAGCCCCAGCATTTT. Its protein product is CASSLSGFGGQPQHF.

V is TRBV7-8 and J is TRBJ2-1; D may be TRBD2 (6 bases). V gave up 1 base and J gave up 8 bases, with 15 bases separating them. There are 15 residues in the CDR3. Germline CDR1 SGHVS, CDR2 FQNEAQ. The CDR3 nucleotides are TGTGCCAGCAGCTTAGGCGGGACGGGACGGGATGAGCAGTTCTTC. Translating it yields CASSLGGTGRDEQFF.

This sequence joins TRBV21-1 and TRBJ2-5; TRBD2, the D gene given by the table, was not confirmed from the DNA. TRBV21-1 is a pseudogene locus. The CDR3 totals 12 residues. The CDR3 DNA follows: TGTGCCAGCAATCAGACTCCGGAGACCCAGTACTTC. Translated: CASNQTPETQYF.

This chain connects TRBV20-1 to TRBJ1-1, with 7 bases aligning to TRBD1. The CDR3 has 15 residues. The V gene's germline CDR1 is DFQATT and CDR2 SNEGSKA (reference sequence). The V and J ends lost 3 bases and 0 bases, in that order; junction bases with no gene match: 7. As DNA, the CDR3 is TGCAGTGCTAGTCACAGGGGTGCTATGAACACTGAAGCTTTCTTT. Translated: CSASHRGAMNTEAFF.

V usage is TRBV6-6 and J usage is TRBJ2-5, with 11 bases aligning to TRBD2. V shed 6 bases, J shed 2 bases, and the junction held 2 bases outside the gene matches. In germline, CDR1 is MNHNY, CDR2 SVGAGI (reference sequence). The CDR3 loop spans 14 amino acids. CDR3 amino acids: CASRLAGGQETQYF. As DNA, the CDR3 is TGTGCCAGCAGGCTAGCGGGGGGACAAGAGACCCAGTACTTC.

The chain has TRBV6-1 and TRBJ2-4; 8 bases are a match to TRBD2. This CDR3 has 15 residues. Germline V CDR1 and CDR2: MNHNS, SASEGT. V trimming: 2 bases; J trimming: 7 bases; junction bases outside the gene matches: 7. CDR3 DNA: TGTGCCAGCAGTGAAATTAGCGGGAACACTAACATTCAGTACTTC. Amino acid sequence: CASSEISGNTNIQYF.

The V gene is TRBV29-1, the J gene TRBJ1-1, with D unresolved. Looked up from germline, CDR1 is SQVTM and CDR2 is ANQGSEA. The CDR3 consists of 16 residues. Between the trimmed V and J ends, which lost 2 bases and 1 base, there was a span of 17 bases. CDR3 amino acids: CSVEKMGSTTNTEAFF. The CDR3 DNA is TGCAGCGTTGAAAAGATGGGTAGTACTACGAACACTGAAGCTTTCTTT.

This rearrangement joins TRBV6-5 to TRBJ1-6; 8 positions agree with TRBD1. The CDR3 has 14 residues. CDR1 is MNHEY and CDR2 is SVGAGI in the germline V gene. Germline trimming cut 2 bases from V and 12 bases from J; bases unmatched to any gene: 6. The DNA for the CDR3 is TGTGCCAGCAGTTACGCCACAGGGGGTCTACCCCTCCACTTT. This gives the protein CASSYATGGLPLHF.

The genes are TRBV7-9 and TRBJ2-5; D gene uncertain. The germline gives CDR1 SEHNR, CDR2 FQNEAQ (reference sequence). The CDR3 length is 14 residues. Trimming cost V 1 base and J 1 base, with 7 bases left between them. The chain's CDR3 is CASSLERFQETQYF. The CDR3 DNA reads as TGTGCCAGCAGCTTAGAACGATTCCAAGAGACCCAGTACTTC.

This clone appeared a single time. Written as DNA, the CDR3 is TGTGCCACCAGCAGAGATCTGACAGGGGCGGGGGATACGCAGTATTTT. Its protein product is CATSRDLTGAGDTQYF. This rearrangement joins TRBV15 to TRBJ2-3; 8 bases agree with TRBD1. Germline trimming cut 0 bases from V and 6 bases from J; bases unmatched to any gene: 8. There are 16 residues in the CDR3. Germline V gene lookup returns CDR1 LNHNV and CDR2 YYDKDF (reference sequence).

The V call is TRBV10-3, the J call TRBJ2-1; TRBD1 aligns across 7 bases. Germline V gives CDR1 ENHRY, CDR2 SYGVKD. There are 14 residues in the CDR3. V lost 7 bases and J lost 4; bases outside the gene matches: 7. The CDR3 DNA sequence: TGTGCCATCAAGGAGACAGGGTCGTACAATGAGCAGTTCTTC. Its protein product is CAIKETGSYNEQFF.

This clone was seen just once. The chain is built from TRBV3-1 (or the pseudogene TRBV3-2) and TRBJ2-7, with 10 nucleotides matching TRBD1. Unmatched junction bases numbered 7, after V lost 5 bases and J lost 6 bases. CDR1 is LGHDT and CDR2 is YNNKEL in the germline V gene (reference sequence). The CDR3 runs 14 residues. DNA for the CDR3: TGTGCCAGCAGCGAGGACAGGGGGTCGGGCGAGCAGTACTTC. The encoded protein is CASSEDRGSGEQYF.

This rearrangement joins TRBV7-3 to TRBJ2-7; 10 bases fit TRBD1. V was clipped by 2 bases and J by 3 bases; unmatched bases: 4. Germline loops: CDR1 SGHTA, CDR2 FQGTGA. The length of the CDR3 is 15 residues. The CDR3 region has the DNA TGTGCCAGCAGCTTAGAAGGGACAGGGGACTACGAGCAGTACTTC. The encoded protein is CASSLEGTGDYEQYF.

In this sample, this clone turned up a few times. The rearrangement links TRBV18 to TRBJ1-6; D remains unclear. Trimming cost V 3 bases and J 3 bases, with 9 bases left between them. CDR3 length equals 15 residues. CDR1 is KGHSH, CDR2 LQKENI, per germline. This CDR3 is CASSPTNNYNSPLHF. CDR3 DNA: TGTGCCAGCTCACCTACGAATAACTATAATTCACCCCTCCACTTT. Variable domain in full (rest from reference TRBV18 and TRBJ1-6): NAGVMQNPRHLVRRRGQEARLRCSPMKGHSHVYWYRQLPEEGLKFMVYLQKENIIDESGMPKERFSAEFPKEGPSILRIQQVVRGDSAAYFCASSPTNNYNSPLHFGNGTRLTVT.

V gene TRBV11-3 combines with J gene TRBJ2-5; tentative D call: TRBD1 (5 bases). Germline loops: CDR1 SGHNT, CDR2 YENEEA. The CDR3 extends over 13 amino acids. V was shortened by 1 base and J by 3 bases, with 6 bases between the two germline ends. CDR3 protein: CASSLGQKETQYF. Written as DNA, the CDR3 is TGTGCCAGCAGCTTAGGACAGAAAGAGACCCAGTACTTC.

This chain connects TRBV19 to TRBJ1-2; D possibly corresponds to TRBD1 (5 bases). The CDR3 is 15 residues long. V lost 1 base, J lost 7 bases, and 16 bases lay in between. Germline values: CDR1 LNHDA, CDR2 SQIVND (reference sequence). CDR3: CASSIVSSGAGGYTF. The CDR3 DNA is TGTGCCAGTAGTATAGTATCCTCCGGGGCGGGTGGCTACACCTTC.

This rearrangement joins TRBV19 to TRBJ2-1; TRBD1 or TRBD2 may be the D gene (5 bases each). The CDR3 covers 12 residues. Germline V gene sequence: CDR1 LNHDA, CDR2 SQIVND (reference sequence). V gave up 6 bases and J gave up 9 bases, with 12 bases separating them. DNA of the CDR3: TGTGCCAGTAGCGCCCGGGGCCTTGAGCAGTTCTTC. Its protein is CASSARGLEQFF.

In this sample, this clone turned up once. The rearrangement links TRBV4-3 to TRBJ2-3; TRBD1 agrees at 7 bases. CDR1 is LGHNA and CDR2 is YSLEER in the germline V gene. Trimming took 0 bases from V and 3 from J; bases not matched to a gene: 3. The CDR3 runs to 15 residues. This chain's CDR3 is CASSQETGVTDTQYF. The CDR3 bases are TGCGCCAGCAGCCAAGAAACAGGGGTAACAGATACGCAGTATTTT.